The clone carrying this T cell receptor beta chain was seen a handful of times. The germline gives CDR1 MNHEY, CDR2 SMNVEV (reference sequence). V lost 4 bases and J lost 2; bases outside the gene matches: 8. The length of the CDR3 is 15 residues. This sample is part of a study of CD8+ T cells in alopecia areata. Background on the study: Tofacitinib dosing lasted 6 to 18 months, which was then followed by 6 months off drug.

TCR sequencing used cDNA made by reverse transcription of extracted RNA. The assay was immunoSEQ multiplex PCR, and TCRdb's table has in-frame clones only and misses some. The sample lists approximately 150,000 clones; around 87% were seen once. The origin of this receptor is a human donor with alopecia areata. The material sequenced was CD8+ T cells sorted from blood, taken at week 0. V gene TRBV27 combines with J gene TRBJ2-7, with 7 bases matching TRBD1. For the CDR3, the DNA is TGTGCCAGCAGTTCTAAAGGGACAGCGACCTACGAGCAGTACTTC. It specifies CASSSKGTATYEQYF.